This TCR beta chain was sequenced for a study of blood T cell repertoires in COVID-19. At the level of the study: PBMCs, B-cell-depleted T cells, or T cells were the source of the cDNA or gDNA that made up the material.

Germline V CDR1 and CDR2: SNHLY, FYNNEI. V dropped 3 bases and J dropped 1 base, with 9 bases sitting between them. CDR3 size: 14 residues. The protocol was immunoSEQ multiplex PCR, while the TCRdb copy is restricted to in-frame clones and leaves out a portion. The repertoire has about 48,000 clones, over 80% of them found once; the top ten carry roughly 50%. Sample: peripheral blood. The TCR was taken from a man in his 70s with acute or convalescent COVID-19. This chain uses TRBV2 with TRBJ1-1; no firm D call. Written as DNA, the CDR3 is TGTGCCAGCAGTGAGCGGAGACCGAACACTGAAGCTTTCTTT. It yields the protein CASSERRPNTEAFF.